A selection of T cell receptor beta chains follows, all from one sample in a study of T cells in Graves' hyperthyroidism and ophthalmopathy. TCRdb recomputed calls from the multiplex PCR reads with MiXCR, one row per CDR3 protein. The table shows about 720,000 distinct CDR3 sequences, with around a sixth occurring only once. The material sequenced was blood. Receptors were obtained from a woman aged 50 to 65 with Graves' hyperthyroidism that later progressed to Graves' ophthalmopathy. Both conserved end residues are part of each CDR3.

cdr3_length v_call cdr3_aa
15 TRBV20-1 CSAPRAGGPYNEQFF
15 TRBV20-1 CSAVKPGRGTDTQYF
15 TRBV6-1 CASSELAGGTRAQFF
15 TRBV5-6 CASSLEVSLNTEAFF
14 TRBV20-1 CSASGGEGNQPQHF
15 TRBV7-9 CASSSQPGTGQPQHF
14 TRBV12-3/TRBV12-4 CASSEGDRVEKLFF
19 TRBV4-2 CASSQEVPGGWEYQETQYF
12 TRBV6-1 CASSSPSETQYF
15 TRBV5-6 CASSLPGGLNTEAFF
15 TRBV9 CASSPMGTGANVLTF
16 TRBV5-8 CASLTGTGSSYNEQFF
17 TRBV5-6 CASTLGGQLLYNSPLHF
15 TRBV27 CASSLTGSYGQPQHF
14 TRBV12-3/TRBV12-4 CASSYVAAPGEQFF
15 TRBV6-1 CASSEDRLLNTEAFF
14 TRBV5-1 CASSSTGAQETQYF
13 TRBV2 CASRGYGAETQYF
15 TRBV7-8 CASSTGPGFTETQYF
13 TRBV6-1 CASSRDWEEGYTF
13 TRBV3-1 CASSQMANTEAFF
14 TRBV9 CASSAPAGGHEQFF
17 TRBV19 CASSIDLGRTMNTEAFF
17 TRBV4-2 CASSRPGAQRANTEAFF
15 TRBV15 CATSRDRLNQETQYF
12 TRBV18 CASSYRQETQYF
16 TRBV2 CASSEARTPNTGELFF
13 TRBV30 CAWSPDREGEQFF
16 TRBV2 CASSEDPLAARGEQFF
18 TRBV11-2 CASSSRRDSSSSYNEQFF
13 TRBV7-3 CASSFGRDNEQFF
15 TRBV5-1 CASSLSTGANYGYTF
19 TRBV3-1 CASSQTGTSGAPSTDTQYF
14 TRBV19 CASSIAGEGQPQHF
14 TRBV29-1 CSVIDPAPYNEQFF
16 TRBV7-4 CARGTGGDYSNQPQHF
14 TRBV6-1 CASSRLDRVDGYTF
15 TRBV9 CASSVATGTSYEQYF
15 TRBV11-2 CASSLGPRVQETQYF
13 TRBV2 CASTLTDELGYTF
17 TRBV5-1 CASSTVTGTSVYNEQFF
14 TRBV7-6 CASSSPALFYEQYF
14 TRBV6-2/TRBV6-3 CASSLRAMGYGYTF
14 TRBV5-5 CASTRTGSDGELFF
15 TRBV11-2 CASSLGGQGSQPQHF
11 TRBV20-1 CSAPTNNEQFF
16 TRBV9 CASSVDPGGEQQTQYF
15 TRBV7-2 CASSSGLAGTEELFF
17 TRBV4-1 CASSQLPYAEDGNTIYF
13 TRBV10-3 CAIRDTSTDTQYF
16 TRBV18 CASSTKAGLSTDTQYF
14 TRBV12-3/TRBV12-4 CASSSTGKTYEQYF
16 TRBV20-1 CSASFESAGVDDEQFF
15 TRBV3-1 CASSPLPSGAYEQYF
14 TRBV5-1 CASSPGQVRETQYF
12 TRBV29-1 CSAPSGPETQYF
15 TRBV2 CASSPGPHSNQPQHF
14 TRBV9 CASMGGPNTDTQYF
14 TRBV2 CASRTDRGPGEQYF